This passage covers 30 T cell receptor beta chains from one sample sequenced in a study of beta chain features in type 1 diabetes. Expressed TCRB transcripts were sequenced after all isolated RNA was converted to cDNA. Produced via immunoSEQ multiplex PCR; TCRdb's table is partial and in-frame only. The table has roughly 400,000 clones, over 12% seen once. Sequencing used naive CD4+ T cells from blood. All receptors come from a woman aged 18-35 years in good health.

The chain couples TRBV7-9 to TRBJ2-1, with 8 bases aligning to TRBD1. Germline loops: CDR1 SEHNR, CDR2 FQNEAQ (reference sequence). This CDR3 spans 17 amino acids. V shed 2 bases and J 5 bases; nucleotides not matched to a gene: 11. The chain's CDR3 is CASSLMPGQGADNEQFF. Written as DNA, the CDR3 is TGTGCCAGCAGCTTAATGCCCGGTCAGGGGGCGGACAATGAGCAGTTCTTC.

The chain links TRBV29-1 to TRBJ2-3, with 10 bases identical to TRBD2. Germline CDR1 and CDR2: SQVTM and ANQGSEA. This CDR3 comprises 13 residues. V lost 6 bases, J lost 6 bases, and 6 bases stayed unmatched. The CDR3, as DNA: TGCAGCGTGAGCGGGAGGGCCTCGGATACGCAGTATTTT. It specifies CSVSGRASDTQYF.

This clone was recorded a few times. The rearrangement links TRBV4-3 to TRBJ2-1, with 8 positions matching TRBD1. Germline CDR1 and CDR2: LGHNA and YSLEER. There are 15 residues in the CDR3. With 4 bases clipped from V and 0 bases from J, the junction kept 2 bases outside the gene matches. The CDR3 DNA is TGCGCCAGCAGCCGACAGGGGTCCTCCTACAATGAGCAGTTCTTC. Translated, it gives CASSRQGSSYNEQFF.

This clone has more than one count but fewer than ten. The chain employs TRBV28 and TRBJ1-1, with a weak D call TRBD1 (6 bases). Germline assignment: CDR1 MDHEN and CDR2 SYDVKM. The CDR3 runs 12 residues. V lost 2 bases to trimming and J lost 9 bases, with 10 bases between them. Here the CDR3 reads CASSLDQGKAFF. CDR3 DNA: TGTGCCAGCAGTTTAGACCAGGGGAAAGCTTTCTTT.

The chain combines TRBV9 with TRBJ1-3; possible D gene TRBD1, 6 bases. The CDR3 covers 17 residues. The V end lost 0 bases, the J end lost 2 bases, and 15 bases lay between the germline ends. Germline CDR1 and CDR2: SGDLS and YYNGEE. CDR3 sequence (DNA): TGTGCCAGCAGCGTAGGAGGAGCGGGGGCGGCTGGAAACACCATATATTTT. This codes for CASSVGGAGAAGNTIYF. Looking up the rest from reference TRBV9 and TRBJ1-3 gives the full variable domain: DSGVTQTPKHLITATGQRVTLRCSPRSGDLSVYWYQQSLDQGLQFLIQYYNGEERAKGNILERFSAQQFPDLHSELNLSSLELGDSALYFCASSVGGAGAAGNTIYFGEGSWLTVV.

The table lists this clone with a few counts. The V call is TRBV28, the J call TRBJ1-2; D not certain. The CDR3 consists of 14 residues. CDR1 MDHEN and CDR2 SYDVKM come from the germline V gene. Deletions cut 5 bases from V and 2 bases from J, with 12 bases between. The CDR3 reads CASSIPTVNYGYTF. For the CDR3, the DNA is TGTGCCAGCAGTATACCTACAGTGAACTATGGCTACACCTTC.

This clone was detected a few times. The rearrangement uses TRBV19 and TRBJ2-7; TRBD2 agrees at 13 bases. This CDR3 comprises 16 residues. The germline V gene has CDR1 LNHDA and CDR2 SQIVND (reference sequence). J was trimmed by 3 bases and V by 3 bases; bases with no gene match: 5. DNA of the CDR3: TGTGCCAGTAGTATCGGACTAGCGGGAGCCTTCTACGAGCAGTACTTC. Translation gives CASSIGLAGAFYEQYF.

The chain joins TRBV18 to TRBJ1-2; D is possibly TRBD1 (5 bases). Germline values: CDR1 KGHSH, CDR2 LQKENI. Trimming took off 3 bases at V and 4 bases at J, with 18 bases between the two ends. This CDR3 spans 16 amino acids. CDR3: CASSPSSSQGTYGYTF. CDR3 in DNA: TGTGCCAGCTCACCGTCAAGTAGTCAGGGCACCTATGGCTACACCTTC.

The chain uses TRBV28 and TRBJ2-1; 9 bases agree with TRBD1. The CDR3 length is 15 residues. Germline-derived CDR1 and CDR2 are MDHEN and SYDVKM. V was pared by 6 bases and J by 4 bases, with 7 bases of the junction left unmatched. CDR3 DNA sequence: TGTGCCAGCAGCCATGCCGGGACAGGGTACAATGAGCAGTTCTTC. Its translation is CASSHAGTGYNEQFF.

J is TRBJ2-7 and V is TRBV7-7; 9 bases map to TRBD2. Germline values: CDR1 SSHAT, CDR2 FNYEAQ (reference sequence). The junction had 13 bases not matched to a gene; V was cut back by 5 bases and J by 5 bases. There are 16 residues in the CDR3. The DNA of the CDR3 is TGTGCCAGCAGCCCTTCCAGCGGGAGGAGAGGCAACGAGCAGTACTTC. Translated, it gives CASSPSSGRRGNEQYF.

The rearrangement joins TRBV5-1 to TRBJ2-5; 8 bases are a match to TRBD1. Trimming removed 7 bases from V and 0 bases from J; junction bases left unmatched: 8. The CDR3 sequence is 15 residues long. From germline, CDR1 is SGHRS and CDR2 YFSETQ. This CDR3 is CASFTPGQDQETQYF. The CDR3 DNA is TGCGCCAGCTTCACGCCGGGACAGGACCAAGAGACCCAGTACTTC.

The chain employs TRBV5-1 and TRBJ2-7; a possible D gene is TRBD2 (5 bases). The CDR3 sequence is 14 residues long. Germline V gene data show CDR1 as SGHRS and CDR2 as YFSETQ. Trimming left V 4 bases short and J 3 bases short, with 14 bases between. The CDR3: CASSPDGGSYEQYF. CDR3 in DNA: TGCGCCAGCAGCCCGGACGGTGGGAGCTACGAGCAGTACTTC.

CDR3 sequence: CASSPGMSSQIEQFF. In DNA, the CDR3 is TGTGCCAGCTCACCAGGTATGAGTAGCCAGATAGAGCAGTTCTTC. The rearrangement uses TRBV18 and TRBJ2-1; D gene ambiguous. The CDR3 sequence is 15 residues long. The V and J ends lost 2 bases and 10 bases respectively, with 18 bases between them. Germline V gives CDR1 KGHSH, CDR2 LQKENI.

This clone was detected a few times. The chain links TRBV6-6 to TRBJ1-1; TRBD1 agrees at 10 bases. Germline assignment: CDR1 MNHNY and CDR2 SVGAGI (reference sequence). V gave up 8 bases and J gave up 3 bases; unmatched junction bases: 12. CDR3 size: 16 residues. CDR3: CASVSGQGGKHTEAFF. CDR3 in DNA: TGTGCCAGCGTCTCCGGACAGGGGGGCAAGCACACTGAAGCTTTCTTT.

This clone appeared a few times. This sequence joins TRBV4-2 and TRBJ1-1, with 7 positions matching TRBD1. The CDR3 length is 18 residues. The V segment lost 2 bases and the J segment 5 bases; nucleotides outside the gene matches: 17. Germline CDR1 LGHNA, CDR2 YNFKEQ. The CDR3 bases are TGTGCCAGCAGCCAAAGAAGCGGCCTACAGGGGACGGGAACTGAAGCTTTCTTT. Amino acid sequence: CASSQRSGLQGTGTEAFF.

V is TRBV6-5 and J is TRBJ1-1, with unresolved D. The CDR3 runs to 14 residues. The ends were cut back, 0 bases at V and 2 bases at J, with 7 bases in the middle. From germline, CDR1 is MNHEY and CDR2 SVGAGI. The CDR3 bases are TGTGCCAGCAGTTACTCACTCCGTAACACTGAAGCTTTCTTT. This translates into CASSYSLRNTEAFF.

This clone was seen more than once but under ten times. The chain uses TRBV5-1 and TRBJ2-1; 11 nucleotides align to TRBD2. This CDR3 is built from 16 residues. Germline CDR1 and CDR2: SGHRS and YFSETQ. After removal of 4 bases from V and 4 bases from J, the junction contained 7 bases not matched to a gene. CDR3: CASSTLTSGSYNEQFF. The CDR3 DNA reads as TGCGCCAGCAGCACCTTAACTAGCGGGAGTTACAATGAGCAGTTCTTC.

This clone turned up a few times. The sample has other DNA sequences that encode this CDR3 too. The chain recombines TRBV7-2 with TRBJ2-1; TRBD2 aligns across 15 bases. The CDR3 loop spans 15 amino acids. Losses at the gene ends were 5 bases for V and 10 bases for J; bases not matched to a gene: 6. The germline gives CDR1 SGHTA, CDR2 FQGNSA. CDR3 in amino acids: CASSPGLAGGREQFF. DNA for the CDR3: TGTGCCAGCAGCCCGGGACTAGCGGGAGGCAGGGAGCAGTTCTTC.

The chain has TRBV7-2 and TRBJ2-1; 9 bases are shared with TRBD2. The CDR3 contains 16 residues. Germline V gene data show CDR1 as SGHTA and CDR2 as FQGNSA. The trim removed 2 bases at V and 7 bases at J, leaving 9 bases unmatched. CDR3 protein: CASSLLAGGSWNEQFF. CDR3 bases: TGTGCCAGCAGCTTACTGGCGGGAGGGTCTTGGAATGAGCAGTTCTTC.

The CDR3 here is CASSLPQGTQETQYF. In DNA, the CDR3 is TGCGCCAGCAGCCTCCCCCAGGGTACCCAAGAGACCCAGTACTTC. The chain couples TRBV5-1 to TRBJ2-5, with D tentatively TRBD1 (5 bases). Trimming cost V 4 bases and J 1 base, with 14 bases left between them. This CDR3 is 15 amino acids long. The germline V gene has CDR1 SGHRS and CDR2 YFSETQ.

This clone was observed a handful of times. The chain links TRBV30 to TRBJ2-1; 11 bases are shared with TRBD2. Looked up from germline, CDR1 is GTSNPN and CDR2 is SVGIG (reference sequence). V gave up 5 bases and J gave up 5 bases; unmatched junction bases: 2. This CDR3 is 13 amino acids long. CDR3 DNA sequence: TGTGCCTGGGGTAGCGGGAGGGACAATGAGCAGTTCTTC. Translation gives CAWGSGRDNEQFF. The variable domain in full, completed from reference TRBV30 and TRBJ2-1, reads SQTIHQWPATLVQPVGSPLSLECTVEGTSNPNLYWYRQAAGRGLQLLFYSVGIGQISSEVPQNLSASRPQDRQFILSSKKLLLSDSGFYLCAWGSGRDNEQFFGPGTRLTVL.

This rearrangement joins TRBV30 to TRBJ1-5; tentatively, D is TRBD1 (6 bases). The V and J ends lost 2 bases and 3 bases respectively, with 23 bases between them. The CDR3 runs 18 residues. CDR1 and CDR2 (germline): GTSNPN, SVGIG (reference sequence). CDR3 DNA sequence: TGTGCCTGGAGTTATGGAGACAGGTTAAATTCCTTCAATCAGCCCCAGCATTTT. Protein product: CAWSYGDRLNSFNQPQHF.

The table lists this clone with a few counts. This chain connects TRBV9 to TRBJ1-5; the D gene is possibly TRBD1 (6 bases). Germline CDR1 is SGDLS and CDR2 is YYNGEE. The CDR3 covers 14 residues. The V gene lost 0 bases and the J gene lost 11 bases, with 15 bases spanning the gap. The CDR3 protein is CASSVVPTSGAQHF. The DNA for the CDR3 is TGTGCCAGCAGCGTAGTCCCCACCTCAGGGGCCCAGCATTTT.

In its sample, this clone was seen a few times. The chain links TRBV5-1 to TRBJ2-4, with D uncertain. CDR3 size: 13 residues. Trimming took 4 bases from V and 5 from J, leaving 10 bases between them. The germline V gene encodes CDR1 SGHRS and CDR2 YFSETQ. CDR3 protein: CASSRAGENIQYF. As DNA, the CDR3 is TGCGCCAGCAGCAGAGCAGGCGAAAACATTCAGTACTTC.

This clone showed up just a few times. The CDR3 bases are TGTGCCAGCTCCCCGAGGGGACAGGGGACGAACATTCAGTACTTC. This gives the protein CASSPRGQGTNIQYF. The chain is built from TRBV18 and TRBJ2-4, with TRBD1 matching over 10 bases. In germline, CDR1 is KGHSH, CDR2 LQKENI. This CDR3 is 15 amino acids long. Losses at the gene ends were 6 bases for V and 7 bases for J; bases not matched to a gene: 9.

The chain recombines TRBV6-6 with TRBJ1-1; D gene unclear. Per the germline V gene, CDR1 is MNHNY and CDR2 is SVGAGI (reference sequence). The CDR3 is made up of 15 amino acids. V lost 3 bases, J lost 0 bases, and 11 bases lay in between. As DNA, the CDR3 is TGTGCCAGCAGTTATGAGGTGCCGATGAACACTGAAGCTTTCTTT. Encoded protein: CASSYEVPMNTEAFF.

This clone has only a few counts. The chain employs TRBV28 and TRBJ1-1, with 10 bases matching TRBD1. After removal of 5 bases from V and 4 bases from J, the junction contained 1 base not matched to a gene. Germline loops: CDR1 MDHEN, CDR2 SYDVKM. The CDR3 loop spans 13 amino acids. CDR3 residues: CASSRTGGTEAFF. DNA of the CDR3: TGTGCCAGCAGTAGGACAGGGGGCACTGAAGCTTTCTTT.

The sample holds a few counts of this clone. V is TRBV30 and J is TRBJ2-1; 7 bases fit TRBD1. J was trimmed by 8 bases and V by 8 bases; bases with no gene match: 15. The CDR3 spans 14 residues. Germline V lookup: CDR1 GTSNPN, CDR2 SVGIG (reference sequence). The CDR3 nucleotides read TGTGCCAGCCACCGGGACAGACCCCCTTATGAGCAGTTCTTC. Its protein product is CASHRDRPPYEQFF. The full variable domain, completed using reference TRBV30 and TRBJ2-1, is SQTIHQWPATLVQPVGSPLSLECTVEGTSNPNLYWYRQAAGRGLQLLFYSVGIGQISSEVPQNLSASRPQDRQFILSSKKLLLSDSGFYLCASHRDRPPYEQFFGPGTRLTVL.

This clone was seen more than once but under ten times. The genes are TRBV30 and TRBJ1-2; TRBD1 might be the D (6 bases). V lost 3 bases to trimming and J lost 8 bases, with 19 bases between them. This CDR3 has 14 residues. The germline V gene encodes CDR1 GTSNPN and CDR2 SVGIG (reference sequence). CDR3 sequence reads: CAWSRKQGSEGYTF. For the CDR3, the DNA is TGTGCCTGGAGCCGCAAACAGGGATCGGAAGGCTACACCTTC.

The rearrangement uses TRBV9 and TRBJ2-1, with TRBD2 identical over 14 bases. The germline V gene has CDR1 SGDLS and CDR2 YYNGEE. V was clipped by 0 bases and J by 2 bases; unmatched bases: 7. This CDR3 contains 19 residues. The CDR3 is CASSVAGLAGGKPYNEQFF. Here the CDR3 DNA reads TGTGCCAGCAGCGTAGCCGGACTAGCGGGAGGCAAACCCTACAATGAGCAGTTCTTC. The full variable domain, completed using reference TRBV9 and TRBJ2-1, is DSGVTQTPKHLITATGQRVTLRCSPRSGDLSVYWYQQSLDQGLQFLIQYYNGEERAKGNILERFSAQQFPDLHSELNLSSLELGDSALYFCASSVAGLAGGKPYNEQFFGPGTRLTVL.